This TCR beta chain was identified in a study of control samples from healthy donors and cancer patients. Assay used: immunoSEQ multiplex PCR; TCRdb lists only in-frame clones, some missing. The data hold over 120,000 clones, with around 94% observed a single time. This clonotype was sampled from a man in his 60s with colorectal cancer. Input material: PBMCs.

The CDR3 DNA sequence: TGCGCCAGCAGCTTGGAGGGGGGGCTCTGGGAAAAACTGTTTTTT. Translated: CASSLEGGLWEKLFF. V and J are TRBV5-1 and TRBJ1-4; possibly TRBD1 for D (6 bases). Germline loops: CDR1 SGHRS, CDR2 YFSETQ. This CDR3 contains 15 residues. V was pared by 0 bases and J by 8 bases, with 14 bases between.